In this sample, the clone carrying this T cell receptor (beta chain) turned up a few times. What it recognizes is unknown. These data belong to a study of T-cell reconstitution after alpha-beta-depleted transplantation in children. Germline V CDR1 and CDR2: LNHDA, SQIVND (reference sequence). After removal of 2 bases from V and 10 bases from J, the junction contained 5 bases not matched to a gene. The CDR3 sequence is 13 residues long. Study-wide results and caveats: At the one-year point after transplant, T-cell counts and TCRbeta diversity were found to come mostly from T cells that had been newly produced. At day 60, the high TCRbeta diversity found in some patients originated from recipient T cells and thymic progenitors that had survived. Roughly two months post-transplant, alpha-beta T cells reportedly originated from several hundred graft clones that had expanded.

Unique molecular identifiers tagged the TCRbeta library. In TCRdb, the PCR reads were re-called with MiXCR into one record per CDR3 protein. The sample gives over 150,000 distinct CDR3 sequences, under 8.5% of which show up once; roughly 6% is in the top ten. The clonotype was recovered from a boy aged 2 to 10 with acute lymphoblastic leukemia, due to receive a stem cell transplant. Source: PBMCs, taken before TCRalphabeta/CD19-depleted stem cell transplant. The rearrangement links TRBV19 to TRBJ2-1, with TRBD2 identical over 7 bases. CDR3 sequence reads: CASSIYAGEEQFF. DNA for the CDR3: TGTGCCAGTAGTATATACGCGGGAGAAGAGCAGTTCTTC. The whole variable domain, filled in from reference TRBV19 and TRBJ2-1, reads DGGITQSPKYLFRKEGQNVTLSCEQNLNHDAMYWYRQDPGQGLRLIYYSQIVNDFQKGDIAEGYSVSREKKESFPLTVTSAQKNPTAFYLCASSIYAGEEQFFGPGTRLTVL.